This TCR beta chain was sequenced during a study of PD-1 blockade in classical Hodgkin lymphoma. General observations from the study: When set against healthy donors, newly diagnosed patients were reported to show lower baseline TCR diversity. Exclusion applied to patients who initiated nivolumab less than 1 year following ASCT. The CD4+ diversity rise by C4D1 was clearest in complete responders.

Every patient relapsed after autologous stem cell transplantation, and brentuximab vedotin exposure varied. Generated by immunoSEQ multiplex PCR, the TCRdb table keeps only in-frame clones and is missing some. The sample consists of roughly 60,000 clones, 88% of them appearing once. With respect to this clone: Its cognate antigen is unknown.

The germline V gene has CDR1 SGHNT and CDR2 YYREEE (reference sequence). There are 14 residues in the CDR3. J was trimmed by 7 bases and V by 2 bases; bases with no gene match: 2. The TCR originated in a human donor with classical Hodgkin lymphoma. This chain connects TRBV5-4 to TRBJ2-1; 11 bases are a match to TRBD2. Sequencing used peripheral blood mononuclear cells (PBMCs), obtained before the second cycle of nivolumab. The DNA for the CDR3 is TGTGCCAGCAGCTTACTAGCGGGGGTTAATGAGCAGTTCTTC. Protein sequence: CASSLLAGVNEQFF.